This entry concerns a single T cell receptor (beta chain). In the authors' methods: From reference gene primer amplification, estimates of nucleated cell counts were derived. Measured with immunoSEQ multiplex PCR; TCRdb has only the in-frame clones, and not every one. The V and J calls and clone size come from that table; D and trimming were worked out from the DNA. The sample yields roughly 240,000 clones, about 90% seen once. The data belong to a study of blood T cell repertoires in COVID-19. Study-level background: From the United States, Italy and Spain came samples of acute and convalescent COVID-19. PBMCs, B-cell-depleted T cells, or T cells provided the cDNA or gDNA that made up the material.

Germline V CDR1 and CDR2: MNHEY, SVGAGI. CDR3 length equals 14 residues. Trimming removed 4 bases at V and 3 bases at J, with 13 bases between. This chain links TRBV6-5 with TRBJ2-7; the D gene is possibly TRBD2 (6 bases). The sample taken for sequencing was peripheral blood. The clonotype was recovered from a woman aged 25 to 39 who had recovered from COVID-19. The CDR3 spells CASSWTGLDYEQYF. The CDR3 nucleotides are TGTGCCAGCAGTTGGACGGGACTGGACTACGAGCAGTACTTC.